Listed below are T cell receptor beta chains from one sample, sequenced in a study of blood T cell repertoires in COVID-19. The table came from immunoSEQ multiplex PCR; TCRdb's copy has only in-frame clones and leaves some out. The data show under 500,000 clones, with 75% to 90% seen just once and 4.3% held by the top ten. The sequenced sample consisted of peripheral blood. All receptors come from a woman aged 25 to 39 with acute or convalescent COVID-19. Both conserved end residues are part of each CDR3.

V gene	J gene	CDR3 protein
TRBV5-5	TRBJ1-5	CASSLGQSWSQPQHF
TRBV4-1	TRBJ2-2	CASSQDHLRGLGGTYGELFF
TRBV29-1	TRBJ1-2	CSVDPATYYGYTF
TRBV6-6	TRBJ1-1	CASSYSTVNTEAFF
TRBV5-1	TRBJ2-3	CASSLDRARTDTQYF
TRBV5-6	TRBJ1-2	CASSLETSGTKISNYGYTF
TRBV18	TRBJ2-2	CASSPPVRATGELFF
TRBV6-5	TRBJ2-7	CASLSPTGPHEQYF
TRBV2	TRBJ1-1	CASRGFTVNTEAFF
TRBV12-5	TRBJ2-7	CASGPNPGQGLYCEQYF
TRBV5-3	TRBJ2-2	CARSFNRVWGYTGELFF
TRBV27	TRBJ1-4	CASSAPGLDEKLFF
TRBV18	TRBJ2-1	CASSLNRGNEQFF
TRBV9	TRBJ2-7	CASSVAPDSSYEQYF
TRBV11-2	TRBJ1-3	CASSLDSQSGNTIYF
TRBV19	TRBJ2-5	CASRLAGKETQYF
TRBV6-5	TRBJ2-5	CASSTMTDQETQYF
TRBV30	TRBJ1-2	CASFIGTGGTGYTF
TRBV3-1/TRBV3-2	TRBJ2-5	CASSQETGKETQYF
TRBV7-9	TRBJ1-5	CASSLGQGTQHF
TRBV11-2	TRBJ2-7	CASSLSTGTPYEQYF
TRBV4-2	TRBJ1-1	CASSQGPGSTEAFF
TRBV9	TRBJ2-2	CASSTRGKTGELFF
TRBV5-8	TRBJ2-7	CASSLEGRREQYF
TRBV4-1	TRBJ2-5	CASSQFPQDRQETQYF
TRBV19	TRBJ2-3	CASSIRDRGADTQYF